The 11 T cell receptor beta chains given below trace back to one sample, sequenced in a study of blood T cell repertoires in COVID-19. Repertoires were generated with immunoSEQ multiplex PCR, while TCRdb's copy carries only in-frame clones and drops some. There are about 210,000 clones in the sample; about 91% occur only once, and 1% to 1.5% lies in the top ten. Source material: peripheral blood. These receptors were taken from a man under 40 with acute or convalescent COVID-19.

The CDR3 is CASSSRRLASTDTQYF. The CDR3 DNA reads TGTGCCAGCAGCAGCCGACGGCTAGCTAGCACAGATACGCAGTATTTT. This chain connects TRBV2 to TRBJ2-3, with D perhaps TRBD2 (5 bases). Per germline, CDR1 SNHLY and CDR2 FYNNEI. CDR3 length: 16 amino acids. Trimming shortened V by 6 bases and J by 0 bases, and 16 bases separated the two germline ends. The whole variable domain, filled in from reference TRBV2 and TRBJ2-3, reads EPEVTQTPSHQVTQMGQEVILRCVPISNHLYFYWYRQILGQKVEFLVSFYNNEISEKSEIFDDQFSVERPDGSNFTLKIRSTKLEDSAMYFCASSSRRLASTDTQYFGPGTRLTVL.

This rearrangement joins TRBV2 to TRBJ2-1; 9 nucleotides match TRBD2. This CDR3 comprises 15 residues. Trimming at V came to 10 bases and at J to 3 bases, leaving 10 bases not matched to a gene. Germline V CDR1 and CDR2: SNHLY, FYNNEI. In nucleotides, the CDR3 is TGTGCCACCAAACCAGCGGGAGGTGGCTACAATGAGCAGTTCTTC. It encodes CATKPAGGGYNEQFF.

This rearrangement joins TRBV7-6 to TRBJ1-1; D ambiguous. V lost 3 bases and J 5 bases, leaving 16 bases between the germline ends. The length of the CDR3 is 15 residues. The V gene's germline CDR1 is SGHVS and CDR2 FNYEAQ. The CDR3 nucleotides are TGTGCCAGCAGCTTGGGAGGCCGGGTAGGAACTGAAGCTTTCTTT. This codes for CASSLGGRVGTEAFF.

V is TRBV29-1 and J is TRBJ2-1; 7 bases are shared with TRBD2. CDR3 length: 14 amino acids. J was trimmed by 4 bases and V by 5 bases; bases with no gene match: 8. Germline V gene sequence: CDR1 SQVTM, CDR2 ANQGSEA. The CDR3 spells CSVLPGGLYNEQFF. For the CDR3, the DNA is TGCAGCGTTCTACCGGGAGGTCTATACAATGAGCAGTTCTTC.

This clone was counted at least ten times. The CDR3 region has the DNA TGTGCCAGCAGCTTAGGAGTTTATGAAGCTTTCTTT. Amino acid sequence: CASSLGVYEAFF. This chain connects TRBV7-9 to TRBJ1-1, with D unresolved. CDR1 is SEHNR, CDR2 FQNEAQ, per germline (reference sequence). This CDR3 has 12 residues. Trimming cost V 1 base and J 7 bases, with 7 bases left between them.

V gene TRBV7-8 combines with J gene TRBJ2-7; 8 bases align to TRBD1. CDR1 SGHVS and CDR2 FQNEAQ come from the germline V gene. The ends lost 5 bases at V and 5 bases at J; junction bases unmatched: 11. This CDR3 spans 15 amino acids. The CDR3 DNA reads TGTGCCAGCAGCGGAAGGACAGGGCTTTTAGACGAGCAGTACTTC. It yields the protein CASSGRTGLLDEQYF.

This chain uses TRBV5-6 with TRBJ1-6; 7 bases line up with TRBD1. Unmatched junction bases numbered 4, after V lost 6 bases and J lost 7 bases. CDR1 is SGHDT and CDR2 is YYEEEE in the germline V gene. The CDR3 has 13 amino acids. CDR3 sequence: CASKVGQNSPLHF. In DNA, the CDR3 is TGTGCCAGCAAAGTGGGACAGAATTCACCCCTCCACTTT. Based on the CDR3 plus reference TRBV5-6 and TRBJ1-6, the full variable domain is DAGVTQSPTHLIKTRGQQVTLRCSPKSGHDTVSWYQQALGQGPQFIFQYYEEEERQRGNFPDRFSGHQFPNYSSELNVNALLLGDSALYLCASKVGQNSPLHFGNGTRLTVT.

About this clone: A junction end diverges from the germline sequence, so it may reflect a read error. The chain couples TRBV7-7 to TRBJ2-3; 14 bases are a match to TRBD2. This CDR3 has 16 residues. Germline V gene lookup returns CDR1 SSHAT and CDR2 FNYEAQ (reference sequence). This chain's CDR3 is CASSLGTSGRADTQYF. CDR3 DNA: TGTGCTAGCAGCCTCGGGACTAGCGGGAGAGCAGATACGCAGTATTTT.

This clone was recorded only once. The chain couples TRBV30 to TRBJ2-5; D is unresolved. The CDR3 consists of 12 residues. Per germline, CDR1 GTSNPN and CDR2 SVGIG (reference sequence). Trimming shortened V by 5 bases and J by 4 bases, and 11 bases separated the two germline ends. The CDR3 DNA follows: TGTGCCTGGTCAGGTTTCGGAGAGACCCAGTACTTC. Its protein is CAWSGFGETQYF.

V gene TRBV5-1 combines with J gene TRBJ2-3; D gene ambiguous. The CDR3 loop spans 14 amino acids. The ends were cut back, 2 bases at V and 2 bases at J, with 9 bases in the middle. The germline V gene encodes CDR1 SGHRS and CDR2 YFSETQ. The CDR3 protein is CASSLNSYTDTQYF. The CDR3 DNA reads as TGCGCCAGCAGCTTAAACAGCTACACAGATACGCAGTATTTT.

The chain recombines TRBV6-4 with TRBJ1-2; maybe TRBD1 (6 bases). Trimming shortened V by 3 bases and J by 0 bases, and 17 bases separated the two germline ends. In germline, CDR1 is MRHNA, CDR2 SNTAGT. The CDR3 runs 17 residues. Here the CDR3 reads CASSEEPAGASNYGYTF. The CDR3 bases are TGTGCCAGCAGTGAGGAACCCGCAGGGGCCTCTAACTATGGCTACACCTTC.